This T cell receptor beta chain was captured by sequencing in a study of human T cells and chemical hapten exposure. Study findings and constraints: Following DPC sensitization, TCRs present above 1 in 1000 frequency showed no change.

It was from unfractionated whole blood that total RNA was extracted. Only a few counts were recorded for this clonotype. Its antigen remains unidentified. Between the trimmed V and J ends, which lost 5 bases and 3 bases, there was a span of 15 bases. Germline V gene data show CDR1 as SGHVS and CDR2 as FQNEAQ. This CDR3 spans 15 amino acids. Individual cDNA molecules received unique molecular identifiers in the library. Per the study methods: A per-sample median of around 91,000 TCRs was observed, with counts ranging from about 20,000 to 750,000. TCRdb re-called the 5' RACE reads through MiXCR, storing one row per CDR3 protein. The V and J calls were determined by TCRdb, not by the authors. The sample has under 150,000 distinct CDR3 sequences, around a fifth seen once.

V usage is TRBV7-8 and J usage is TRBJ2-3, with unresolved D. The source of this sequence is a human donor in good health. Here the CDR3 DNA reads TGTGCCAGCAGCCCCGAGGTACGGCGGACAGATACGCAGTATTTT. It translates to CASSPEVRRTDTQYF.